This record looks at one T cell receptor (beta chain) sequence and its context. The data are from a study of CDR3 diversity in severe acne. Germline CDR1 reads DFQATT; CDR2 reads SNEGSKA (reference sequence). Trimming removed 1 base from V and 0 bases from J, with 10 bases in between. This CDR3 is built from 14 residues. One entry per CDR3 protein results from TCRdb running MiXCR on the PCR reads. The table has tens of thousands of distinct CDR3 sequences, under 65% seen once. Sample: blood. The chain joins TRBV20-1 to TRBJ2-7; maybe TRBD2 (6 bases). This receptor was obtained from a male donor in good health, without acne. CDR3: CSARAGLCSYEQYF. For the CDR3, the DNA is TGCAGTGCTAGAGCGGGACTGTGCTCCTACGAGCAGTACTTC.